One and the same sample provided the 27 T cell receptor beta chains below, sequenced in a study of long-term antiretroviral therapy in people with HIV. Survey level was the resolution at which the v3.0 immunoSEQ assay ran. Clones were sequenced by immunoSEQ multiplex PCR, and TCRdb holds only the in-frame ones, with some missing. The profile shows about 33,000 clones, 70% to 80% of them singletons. This specimen consisted of unsorted PBMCs, obtained 2 years after starting antiretroviral therapy. Every receptor here comes from a woman aged 50 to 60 with HIV.

The V and J genes are TRBV6-6 and TRBJ1-2; D call uncertain. Germline loops: CDR1 MNHNY, CDR2 SVGAGI (reference sequence). The CDR3 extends over 12 amino acids. V gave up 6 bases and J gave up 8 bases, with 13 bases separating them. The CDR3, as DNA: TGTGCCAGCAGCGGCTTAGAACAGGGCTACACCTTC. Its protein product is CASSGLEQGYTF.

This clone was seen more than once but under ten times. The CDR3 here is CASSPIGGWGQSSPLHF. In DNA, the CDR3 is TGCGCCAGCAGCCCGATTGGGGGATGGGGGCAGAGTTCACCCCTCCACTTT. The gene calls are TRBV5-1 and TRBJ1-6; TRBD1 is a possible D gene (6 bases). The germline gives CDR1 SGHRS, CDR2 YFSETQ. The length of the CDR3 is 17 residues. Deletions cut 4 bases from V and 9 bases from J, with 23 bases between.

The chain employs TRBV6-1 and TRBJ1-2; TRBD1 matches at 7 bases. This CDR3 has 14 residues. J was trimmed by 5 bases and V by 3 bases; bases with no gene match: 6. CDR1 is MNHNS, CDR2 SASEGT, per germline. The CDR3 DNA sequence: TGTGCCAGCAGTGATTTCACAGGGGCGTATGGCTACACCTTC. It is translated as CASSDFTGAYGYTF.

The genes are TRBV6-5 and TRBJ1-2; a possible D gene is TRBD1 (5 bases). Trimming took off 2 bases at V and 7 bases at J, with 5 bases between the two ends. There are 11 residues in the CDR3. Germline V gene data show CDR1 as MNHEY and CDR2 as SVGAGI. This chain's CDR3 is CASSYRGGYTF. In nucleotides, the CDR3 is TGTGCCAGCAGTTACAGGGGTGGCTACACCTTC.

This clone was recorded once. The chain carries TRBV6-1 and TRBJ1-1; unclear D gene. The CDR3 is made up of 13 amino acids. The ends were cut back, 5 bases at V and 6 bases at J, with 13 bases in the middle. Germline V gene lookup returns CDR1 MNHNS and CDR2 SASEGT. The CDR3 nucleotides are TGTGCCAGCAGTATGACGGGAAGGGCTGAAGCTTTCTTT. Translating it yields CASSMTGRAEAFF.

J is TRBJ1-4 and V is TRBV6-1, with D possibly being TRBD1 (6 bases). V was shortened by 6 bases and J by 0 bases, with 8 bases between the two germline ends. This CDR3 region has 14 residues. In germline, CDR1 is MNHNS, CDR2 SASEGT. In nucleotides, the CDR3 is TGTGCCAGCAGCACAGGGACAACTAATGAAAAACTGTTTTTT. The encoded protein is CASSTGTTNEKLFF.

This clone came up a few times. This chain joins TRBV14 and TRBJ2-1, with 9 bases lining up with TRBD1. The trim removed 2 bases at V and 8 bases at J, leaving 10 bases unmatched. The CDR3 totals 16 residues. Looked up from germline, CDR1 is SGHDN and CDR2 is FVKESK. The CDR3 DNA follows: TGTGCCAGCAGCCAACCCCCCGGGACAGGGTTCTATGAGCAGTTCTTC. The encoded protein is CASSQPPGTGFYEQFF.

CDR3 loop: CASSLSAGQYTQYF. As DNA, the CDR3 is TGTGCCAGTAGTTTGTCGGCGGGACAGTATACGCAGTATTTT. The V gene is TRBV19, the J gene TRBJ2-3; D may be TRBD1 (7 bases). Germline V gene lookup returns CDR1 LNHDA and CDR2 SQIVND (reference sequence). V was pared by 5 bases and J by 7 bases, with 16 bases between. The CDR3 is made up of 14 amino acids.

This rearrangement joins TRBV29-1 to TRBJ2-6, with D uncertain. The CDR3 contains 13 residues. Trimming removed 7 bases from V and 0 bases from J, with 7 bases in between. Germline V lookup: CDR1 SQVTM, CDR2 ANQGSEA. In DNA form, the CDR3 reads TGCAGCGCAAGAGACTCTGGGGCCAACGTCCTGACTTTC. Its translation: CSARDSGANVLTF.

The chain couples TRBV11-2 to TRBJ2-7; D is possibly TRBD1 or TRBD2 (5 bases each). CDR1 is SGHAT, CDR2 FQNNGV, per germline. V lost 3 bases, J lost 2 bases, and 14 bases lay in between. CDR3 length equals 15 residues. The CDR3 sequence is CASSFVQRGAYEQYF. CDR3 sequence (DNA): TGTGCCAGCAGCTTCGTCCAGAGGGGTGCCTACGAGCAGTACTTC.

The CDR3 reads CASSEQGATDTQYF. CDR3 in DNA: TGTGCCAGCAGCGAGCAGGGGGCCACAGATACGCAGTATTTT. The chain carries TRBV9 and TRBJ2-3, with 8 bases lining up with TRBD1. The CDR3 totals 14 residues. V lost 3 bases to trimming and J lost 2 bases; unmatched junction nucleotides: 2. In germline, CDR1 is SGDLS, CDR2 YYNGEE.

The chain recombines TRBV15 with TRBJ2-7; a possible D gene is TRBD2 (5 bases). V was trimmed by 1 base and J by 2 bases, leaving 12 bases between them. CDR3 length equals 15 residues. Germline V gene lookup returns CDR1 LNHNV and CDR2 YYDKDF (reference sequence). CDR3 protein: CATSRARGEAYEQYF. The CDR3 DNA sequence: TGTGCCACCAGCAGAGCTCGGGGAGAGGCCTACGAGCAGTACTTC.

This clone was observed a handful of times. The rearrangement links TRBV4-1 to TRBJ2-7, with D uncertain. The CDR3 consists of 16 residues. Trimming removed 0 bases from V and 3 bases from J, with 15 bases in between. Germline V gives CDR1 MGHRA, CDR2 YSYEKL. The CDR3 region has the DNA TGCGCCAGCAGCCAAGATCAAGGGAATAGGGTCTACGAGCAGTACTTC. It is translated as CASSQDQGNRVYEQYF.

The chain combines TRBV1 with TRBJ1-1; TRBD1 is the table's D call, not checked against the DNA. TRBV1 is annotated as a pseudogene. The CDR3 contains 15 residues. CDR3 in amino acids: CTSSQTGQGLTEAFF. For the CDR3, the DNA is TGCACCAGCAGCCAGACGGGACAGGGATTAACTGAAGCTTTCTTT.

The chain carries TRBV5-1 and TRBJ2-1, with a weak D call TRBD1 (6 bases). CDR1 is SGHRS, CDR2 YFSETQ, per germline. The CDR3 sequence is 14 residues long. The V end was cut by 4 bases, the J end by 3 bases, with 11 bases between. DNA of the CDR3: TGCGCCAGCAGCGTTCGGACAGACTACAATGAGCAGTTCTTC. Its protein is CASSVRTDYNEQFF. The whole variable domain, remainder taken from reference TRBV5-1 and TRBJ2-1, is KAGVTQTPRYLIKTRGQQVTLSCSPISGHRSVSWYQQTPGQGLQFLFEYFSETQRNKGNFPGRFSGRQFSNSRSEMNVSTLELGDSALYLCASSVRTDYNEQFFGPGTRLTVL.

The chain employs TRBV27 and TRBJ2-7; possibly TRBD1 or TRBD2 for D (5 bases each). Trimming pared 3 bases from V and 3 bases from J, leaving 15 bases between. CDR1 and CDR2 (germline): MNHEY, SMNVEV (reference sequence). This CDR3 is 15 amino acids long. CDR3 sequence: CASSFDPMRGYEQYF. The CDR3 DNA reads TGTGCCAGCAGTTTTGACCCTATGAGGGGCTACGAGCAGTACTTC.

There are a few counts of this clone. The gene calls are TRBV21-1 and TRBJ2-3. TRBV21-1 is labeled a pseudogene. The CDR3 has 14 amino acids. For the CDR3, the DNA is TGTGCCAGCAGCGCCCGGGACCCCCTCCATACGCAGTATTTT. Translating it yields CASSARDPLHTQYF.

This clone was observed a handful of times. V gene TRBV7-5 combines with J gene TRBJ2-3. TRBV7-5 has pseudogene status. This CDR3 spans 15 amino acids. The DNA of the CDR3 is TGTGTCAGAAGCTTAGGGACCCGGGCAACAGATACGCAGTATTTT. Protein sequence: CVRSLGTRATDTQYF.

The CDR3 is CASSPQDGYNEQFF. CDR3 nucleotide sequence: TGCGCCAGCAGCCCCCAGGACGGATACAATGAGCAGTTCTTC. The V gene is TRBV4-1, the J gene TRBJ2-1, with D unresolved. The CDR3 has 14 amino acids. Germline V gene lookup returns CDR1 MGHRA and CDR2 YSYEKL. V was cut by 4 bases and J by 4 bases, with 11 bases left in between.

The chain employs TRBV5-1 and TRBJ2-7; TRBD1 might be the D (6 bases). Trimming pared 0 bases from V and 4 bases from J, leaving 11 bases between. Germline V gene data show CDR1 as SGHRS and CDR2 as YFSETQ. The CDR3 spans 14 residues. The CDR3 DNA reads TGCGCCAGCAGCTTGGACAGGGTACTTTACGAGCAGTACTTC. Residues: CASSLDRVLYEQYF.

The chain combines TRBV5-1 with TRBJ2-6; D is undetermined. From germline, CDR1 is SGHRS and CDR2 YFSETQ. The CDR3 totals 17 residues. V lost 0 bases to trimming and J lost 0 bases, with 10 bases between them. This CDR3 reads CASSLALGSSGANVLTF. CDR3 nucleotide sequence: TGCGCCAGCAGCTTGGCCTTGGGCTCCTCTGGGGCCAACGTCCTGACTTTC.

This sequence joins TRBV19 and TRBJ2-7; 12 nucleotides match TRBD2. The CDR3 is made up of 15 amino acids. With 4 bases clipped from V and 7 bases from J, the junction kept 8 bases outside the gene matches. Germline V CDR1 and CDR2: LNHDA, SQIVND (reference sequence). The CDR3 DNA follows: TGTGCCAGTAGTAATCTAGCGGGGGGGCCTGGGGAGCAGTACTTC. Translation: CASSNLAGGPGEQYF. Full variable domain (missing parts from reference TRBV19 and TRBJ2-7): DGGITQSPKYLFRKEGQNVTLSCEQNLNHDAMYWYRQDPGQGLRLIYYSQIVNDFQKGDIAEGYSVSREKKESFPLTVTSAQKNPTAFYLCASSNLAGGPGEQYFGPGTRLTVT.

CDR3: CASSLRQGSSGYTF. The DNA for the CDR3 is TGTGCCAGCTCACTAAGACAGGGTTCGTCTGGCTACACCTTC. This rearrangement joins TRBV18 to TRBJ1-2; 7 bases map to TRBD1. V shed 4 bases, J shed 7 bases, and the junction held 9 bases outside the gene matches. The V gene's germline CDR1 is KGHSH and CDR2 LQKENI. The CDR3 spans 14 residues.

CDR3 in DNA: TGCGCCAGCAGCCCGACGGGGCAGGGGGATTCACCCCTCCACTTT. The encoded protein is CASSPTGQGDSPLHF. This sequence joins TRBV4-1 and TRBJ1-6; TRBD1 matches 7 bases. The CDR3 is 15 amino acids. Germline values: CDR1 MGHRA, CDR2 YSYEKL. The V and J ends lost 4 bases and 8 bases, in that order; junction bases with no gene match: 8.

This sequence joins TRBV30 and TRBJ1-4, with D perhaps matching TRBD1 (6 bases). There are 19 residues in the CDR3. Germline V lookup: CDR1 GTSNPN, CDR2 SVGIG (reference sequence). Trimming removed 2 bases from V and 0 bases from J, with 22 bases in between. CDR3 in DNA: TGTGCCTGGAGTTCGCTCTTCCTGACAGGCTCTGCAACTAATGAAAAACTGTTTTTT. Its translation: CAWSSLFLTGSATNEKLFF.

V usage is TRBV7-9 and J usage is TRBJ1-2; D unresolved. CDR1 is SEHNR and CDR2 is FQNEAQ in the germline V gene (reference sequence). Trimming stripped 4 bases from V and 1 base from J, with 13 bases between. The CDR3 is made up of 15 amino acids. CDR3 in DNA: TGTGCCAGCAGCTCCCTGGGAGTCCTTAACTATGGCTACACCTTC. Protein product: CASSSLGVLNYGYTF. Full variable domain (rest looked up from reference TRBV7-9 and TRBJ1-2): DTGVSQNPRHKITKRGQNVTFRCDPISEHNRLYWYRQTLGQGPEFLTYFQNEAQLEKSRLLSDRFSAERPKGSFSTLEIQRTEQGDSAMYLCASSSLGVLNYGYTFGSGTRLTVV.

The chain recombines TRBV30 with TRBJ2-6, with D tentatively TRBD1 (5 bases). CDR3 size: 18 residues. V was cut by 0 bases and J by 0 bases, with 15 bases left in between. Germline assignment: CDR1 GTSNPN and CDR2 SVGIG (reference sequence). CDR3 region: CAWSVRQGSSSGANVLTF. Written as DNA, the CDR3 is TGTGCCTGGAGTGTACGGCAGGGATCGAGCTCTGGGGCCAACGTCCTGACTTTC.